The rows below give T cell receptor beta chains drawn from one sample of a study of cytomegalovirus exposure and HLA in healthy donors. The protocol was immunoSEQ multiplex PCR, while the TCRdb copy is restricted to in-frame clones and leaves out a portion. Counted here are 100,000 to 150,000 clones, roughly four fifths occurring once; the ten biggest clones make up 5.5% to 8%. The specimen was PBMCs. These receptors were taken from a male donor in good health and CMV-seronegative. Both conserved end residues are part of each CDR3. Fields, in order: V gene, clone size, J gene, D gene, CDR3 DNA, CDR3 protein. A D gene is named only where the DNA matches it firmly. Expanded clones are given a class, and other clones once, few, many or no size at all.

v_call: TRBV6-5
clone_size: few
j_call: TRBJ1-4
d_call: NA
cdr3_nt: TGTGCCAGCAGTTACTCAGGGGGGGAGACCACTGAAAAACTGTTTTTT
cdr3_aa: CASSYSGGETTEKLFF

v_call: TRBV28
clone_size: once
j_call: TRBJ2-1
d_call: TRBD2
cdr3_nt: TGTGCCAGCAGTTTAACCGCCGGGACTACCAAAGAGCAGTTCTTC
cdr3_aa: CASSLTAGTTKEQFF

v_call: TRBV4-3
clone_size: NA
j_call: TRBJ2-7
d_call: NA
cdr3_nt: TGCGCCAGCAGCCAAGATATACACAGCTTAACGGAGCAGTACTTC
cdr3_aa: CASSQDIHSLTEQYF

v_call: TRBV28
clone_size: NA
j_call: TRBJ2-1
d_call: NA
cdr3_nt: TGTGCCAGCAGTAACTCCCGGGCAGCTGGCGGGAATGAGCAGTTCTTC
cdr3_aa: CASSNSRAAGGNEQFF

v_call: TRBV7-8
clone_size: NA
j_call: TRBJ1-4
d_call: NA
cdr3_nt: TGTGCCAGCAGCTTAGCCAGGGCGTCGGAAAAACTGTTTTTT
cdr3_aa: CASSLARASEKLFF

v_call: TRBV4-3
clone_size: few
j_call: TRBJ2-5
d_call: NA
cdr3_nt: TGCGCCAGCAGCCAAGAGGGAGAACCCACCCGGACCCAGTACTTC
cdr3_aa: CASSQEGEPTRTQYF

v_call: TRBV5-1
clone_size: NA
j_call: TRBJ2-1
d_call: TRBD1
cdr3_nt: TGCGCCAGCAGCCCTGGGACAGGTACGACGTACAATGAGCAGTTCTTC
cdr3_aa: CASSPGTGTTYNEQFF

v_call: TRBV4-3
clone_size: NA
j_call: TRBJ1-1
d_call: NA
cdr3_nt: TGCGCCAGCAGCCAGGAGAGGGAGATGAACACTGAAGCTTTCTTT
cdr3_aa: CASSQEREMNTEAFF

v_call: TRBV9
clone_size: NA
j_call: TRBJ2-5
d_call: NA
cdr3_nt: TGTGCCAGCAGCGTAGCGGCAGGGGAGGAGACCCAGTACTTC
cdr3_aa: CASSVAAGEETQYF

v_call: TRBV27
clone_size: NA
j_call: TRBJ2-7
d_call: NA
cdr3_nt: TGTGCCAGCAGTTTGGACTCCAGATTCGAGCAGTACTTC
cdr3_aa: CASSLDSRFEQYF

v_call: TRBV15
clone_size: NA
j_call: TRBJ2-7
d_call: TRBD1
cdr3_nt: TGTGCCACCAGCCCGCACAGGGGGGAGCAGTACTTC
cdr3_aa: CATSPHRGEQYF

v_call: TRBV6-6
clone_size: few
j_call: TRBJ2-1
d_call: TRBD2
cdr3_nt: TGTGCCAGCAGGCCGGGAGGGATCTCCTACAATGAGCAGTTCTTC
cdr3_aa: CASRPGGISYNEQFF

v_call: TRBV19
clone_size: NA
j_call: TRBJ2-1
d_call: NA
cdr3_nt: TGTGCCAGTAGCCGAGAGCGTACCTACAATGAGCAGTTCTTC
cdr3_aa: CASSRERTYNEQFF

v_call: TRBV4-3
clone_size: NA
j_call: TRBJ2-7
d_call: TRBD2
cdr3_nt: TGCGCCAGCAGCCAAGCGGGAGGGGAAGGCTACGAGCAGTACTTC
cdr3_aa: CASSQAGGEGYEQYF

v_call: TRBV11-2
clone_size: few
j_call: TRBJ1-6
d_call: TRBD1
cdr3_nt: TGTGCCAGCAGCAAGACGGACAGGGGTTTCGCCTATAATTCACCCCTCCACTTT
cdr3_aa: CASSKTDRGFAYNSPLHF

v_call: TRBV19
clone_size: once
j_call: TRBJ1-6
d_call: TRBD1
cdr3_nt: TGTGCCAGTAGTATGAAGGGACAGGCTCCCTATAATTCACCCCTCCACTTT
cdr3_aa: CASSMKGQAPYNSPLHF

v_call: TRBV7-2
clone_size: once
j_call: TRBJ2-7
d_call: TRBD1
cdr3_nt: TGTGCCAGCAGCTTACAGGGGGCGCGGGGCGAGCAGTACTTC
cdr3_aa: CASSLQGARGEQYF

v_call: TRBV6-5
clone_size: NA
j_call: TRBJ2-3
d_call: NA
cdr3_nt: TGTGCCAGCAGGGAGGGCCCGGCCGATACGCAGTATTTT
cdr3_aa: CASREGPADTQYF

v_call: TRBV19
clone_size: once
j_call: TRBJ2-2
d_call: TRBD2
cdr3_nt: TGTGCCAGTAGTCCTAGCGGGAGATCGTACGGGGAGCTGTTTTTT
cdr3_aa: CASSPSGRSYGELFF

v_call: TRBV5-4
clone_size: NA
j_call: TRBJ1-6
d_call: NA
cdr3_nt: TGTGCCAGCAGCTTGGAGGGGCATGGTTCACCCCTCCACTTT
cdr3_aa: CASSLEGHGSPLHF

v_call: TRBV18
clone_size: NA
j_call: TRBJ2-1
d_call: NA
cdr3_nt: TGTGCCAGCTCACCGTTTTCGGGTGCATCCCCCAATGAGCAGTTCTTC
cdr3_aa: CASSPFSGASPNEQFF

v_call: TRBV6-6
clone_size: NA
j_call: TRBJ2-1
d_call: TRBD1
cdr3_nt: TGTGCCAGCAGAAAAACAGGACAGGGGACGGGTGAGCAGTTCTTC
cdr3_aa: CASRKTGQGTGEQFF

v_call: TRBV5-1
clone_size: NA
j_call: TRBJ1-1
d_call: TRBD1
cdr3_nt: TGCGCCAGCAGCGCTGACAGGGCATGGGGTGAAGCTTTCTTT
cdr3_aa: CASSADRAWGEAFF

v_call: TRBV4-2
clone_size: NA
j_call: TRBJ1-3
d_call: TRBD1
cdr3_nt: TGTGCCAGCTCGTCGGACAGGGCGGTCGGGAACACCATATATTTT
cdr3_aa: CASSSDRAVGNTIYF

v_call: TRBV19
clone_size: NA
j_call: TRBJ1-1
d_call: NA
cdr3_nt: TGTGCCACAAGGACCCTGCGGGACACTGAAGCTTTCTTT
cdr3_aa: CATRTLRDTEAFF

v_call: TRBV9
clone_size: NA
j_call: TRBJ2-1
d_call: NA
cdr3_nt: TGTGCCAGCAGCGCGCGGGCCTATTACAATGAGCAGTTCTTC
cdr3_aa: CASSARAYYNEQFF

v_call: TRBV28
clone_size: NA
j_call: TRBJ1-3
d_call: NA
cdr3_nt: TGTGCCAGCAGTTTTTCAGGACTTGGGAGCGGGGCGGGAAACACCATATATTTT
cdr3_aa: CASSFSGLGSGAGNTIYF

v_call: TRBV29-1
clone_size: NA
j_call: TRBJ2-7
d_call: NA
cdr3_nt: TGCAGCGCCCGGAGTCCCCACGACCACGAGCAGTACTTC
cdr3_aa: CSARSPHDHEQYF

v_call: TRBV28
clone_size: NA
j_call: TRBJ2-5
d_call: NA
cdr3_nt: TGTGCCAGCAGTTTTTACCCTCGGGGTGGGGGGGAGACCCAGTACTTC
cdr3_aa: CASSFYPRGGGETQYF

v_call: TRBV7-6
clone_size: NA
j_call: TRBJ2-7
d_call: NA
cdr3_nt: TGTGCCAGCAGCTTAGTCAACGGCGGGGACGAGCAGTACTTC
cdr3_aa: CASSLVNGGDEQYF

v_call: TRBV25-1
clone_size: few
j_call: TRBJ2-4
d_call: NA
cdr3_nt: TGTGCCAGCAGTGAAGCGGGTGAAGCCAAAAACATTCAGTACTTC
cdr3_aa: CASSEAGEAKNIQYF

v_call: TRBV7-2
clone_size: NA
j_call: TRBJ2-5
d_call: TRBD2
cdr3_nt: TGTGCCAGCAGCCCTTGGACTAGAGGAGAGACCCAGTACTTC
cdr3_aa: CASSPWTRGETQYF

v_call: TRBV29-1
clone_size: NA
j_call: TRBJ1-5
d_call: NA
cdr3_nt: TGCAGCGTTGTGACTTTCGGGAATCAGCCCCAGCATTTT
cdr3_aa: CSVVTFGNQPQHF

v_call: TRBV19
clone_size: NA
j_call: TRBJ2-7
d_call: NA
cdr3_nt: TGTGCCAGTAGTCCCCAAGGGGTGTGGTACGAGCAGTACTTC
cdr3_aa: CASSPQGVWYEQYF

v_call: TRBV28
clone_size: NA
j_call: TRBJ2-7
d_call: NA
cdr3_nt: TGTGCCAGCAGTTTAGGACTTTACGAGCAGTACTTC
cdr3_aa: CASSLGLYEQYF

v_call: TRBV7-9
clone_size: NA
j_call: TRBJ2-5
d_call: TRBD2
cdr3_nt: TGTGCCAGCAGCTTAGTGGCTAGCGGGAGTTATGAGACCCAGTACTTC
cdr3_aa: CASSLVASGSYETQYF

v_call: TRBV27
clone_size: NA
j_call: TRBJ2-3
d_call: TRBD2
cdr3_nt: TGTGCCACTTCAAAGGTGCTAGCGGGAGTAGATGATACGCAGTATTTT
cdr3_aa: CATSKVLAGVDDTQYF

v_call: TRBV28
clone_size: NA
j_call: TRBJ1-2
d_call: NA
cdr3_nt: TGTGCCAGCAGTTTTGGATTCGGGGTAAACTATGGCTACACCTTC
cdr3_aa: CASSFGFGVNYGYTF

v_call: TRBV27
clone_size: NA
j_call: TRBJ2-7
d_call: NA
cdr3_nt: TGTGCCAGCAGTTTGAAACAGTTGTTTTACGAGCAGTACTTC
cdr3_aa: CASSLKQLFYEQYF

v_call: TRBV7-8
clone_size: NA
j_call: TRBJ2-5
d_call: TRBD2
cdr3_nt: TGTGCCAGCAGCTCTGGGGGGACTAGCGGGGGGGTACGGGAGACCCAGTACTTC
cdr3_aa: CASSSGGTSGGVRETQYF

v_call: TRBV7-2
clone_size: NA
j_call: TRBJ2-2
d_call: NA
cdr3_nt: TGTGCCAGCAGCTTAAGCAGGGCCGAACGGGAGCTGTTTTTT
cdr3_aa: CASSLSRAERELFF

v_call: TRBV18
clone_size: NA
j_call: TRBJ2-7
d_call: NA
cdr3_nt: TGTGCCAGCTCACCTCGGGGAACCCTGGGTGCATCCTCCGAGCAGTACTTC
cdr3_aa: CASSPRGTLGASSEQYF

v_call: TRBV29-1
clone_size: NA
j_call: TRBJ1-2
d_call: NA
cdr3_nt: TGCAGCGTGGGGGGGCAGGGACGAAACTATGGCTACACCTTC
cdr3_aa: CSVGGQGRNYGYTF

v_call: TRBV28
clone_size: NA
j_call: TRBJ1-5
d_call: NA
cdr3_nt: TGTGCCAGCAGTTTGATAGGGGTCGGAATAAGCAATCAGCCCCAGCATTTT
cdr3_aa: CASSLIGVGISNQPQHF

v_call: TRBV7-2
clone_size: once
j_call: TRBJ2-5
d_call: NA
cdr3_nt: TGTGCCAGCAGCTTAGCGTTTAGCAGCCAAGAGACCCAGTACTTC
cdr3_aa: CASSLAFSSQETQYF